One and the same sample provided the 21 T cell receptor beta chains below, sequenced in a study of blood T cell repertoires in COVID-19. The data were produced by immunoSEQ multiplex PCR, yet TCRdb's version contains in-frame clones alone and is incomplete. The data show about 300,000 clones, roughly 90% seen once. The sequenced material came from PBMCs or T cells enriched from blood (not recorded which). These receptor sequences come from a middle-aged woman who had recovered from COVID-19.

Only a few counts were recorded for this clone. DNA of the CDR3: TGTGCCAGCAGTTTGTACGGAGGAAAAGAGACCCAGTACTTC. This encodes CASSLYGGKETQYF. This sequence joins TRBV6-5 and TRBJ2-5; possible D gene TRBD2, 5 bases. Trimming removed 4 bases at V and 3 bases at J, with 12 bases between. This CDR3 spans 14 amino acids. Per the germline V gene, CDR1 is MNHEY and CDR2 is SVGAGI.

This chain links TRBV6-6 with TRBJ1-1, with D unresolved. The V end was cut by 10 bases, the J end by 1 base, with 19 bases between. CDR3 length: 15 amino acids. Germline V gives CDR1 MNHNY, CDR2 SVGAGI (reference sequence). The DNA of the CDR3 is TGTGCCACCCTCGCGGGCCTTCATGGGAACACTGAAGCTTTCTTT. It specifies CATLAGLHGNTEAFF.

J is TRBJ1-2 and V is TRBV6-4; possible D gene TRBD1, 5 bases. Germline V CDR1 and CDR2: MRHNA, SNTAGT. The V end lost 2 bases, the J end lost 4 bases, and 5 bases lay between the germline ends. CDR3 length equals 12 residues. CDR3 residues: CASSDDSYGYTF. The CDR3 coding sequence is TGTGCCAGCAGTGACGACAGCTATGGCTACACCTTC.

The chain joins TRBV2 to TRBJ2-3, with 9 bases lining up with TRBD2. The V and J ends lost 6 bases and 3 bases, in that order; junction bases with no gene match: 10. From germline, CDR1 is SNHLY and CDR2 FYNNEI. The length of the CDR3 is 16 residues. In DNA form, the CDR3 reads TGTGCCAGCAGCGCCTTAGCGGGGGACATTACAGATACGCAGTATTTT. Translated, it gives CASSALAGDITDTQYF.

The chain combines TRBV7-3 with TRBJ1-3, with D possibly TRBD1 on 5 matching bases. Germline V lookup: CDR1 SGHTA, CDR2 FQGTGA. Deletions cut 2 bases from V and 2 bases from J, with 13 bases between. The CDR3 covers 16 residues. CDR3 sequence (DNA): TGTGCCAGCAGCTTAGGGGCAGGGAAAACTGGAAACACCATATATTTT. Its protein product is CASSLGAGKTGNTIYF.

Concerning this clone itself: One junction end does not reproduce the germline sequence, and a read error may be involved. The chain uses TRBV7-7 and TRBJ2-1; D gene unclear. Per germline, CDR1 SSHAT and CDR2 FNYEAQ (reference sequence). There are 15 residues in the CDR3. CDR3 bases: TGTGCTAGCAGCTATGGTCTTGGCGGCTACAATGAGCAGTTCTTC. Protein: CASSYGLGGYNEQFF.

The gene calls are TRBV18 and TRBJ1-5, with 9 positions matching TRBD1. Germline loops: CDR1 KGHSH, CDR2 LQKENI. V lost 3 bases and J lost 4; bases outside the gene matches: 4. This CDR3 contains 15 residues. CDR3 protein: CASSPETGGNQPQHF. For the CDR3, the DNA is TGTGCCAGCTCACCCGAGACAGGGGGTAATCAGCCCCAGCATTTT. Complete variable domain (other parts from reference TRBV18 and TRBJ1-5): NAGVMQNPRHLVRRRGQEARLRCSPMKGHSHVYWYRQLPEEGLKFMVYLQKENIIDESGMPKERFSAEFPKEGPSILRIQQVVRGDSAAYFCASSPETGGNQPQHFGDGTRLSIL.

The rearrangement links TRBV30 to TRBJ1-5, with 9 bases matching TRBD1. The trim removed 2 bases at V and 6 bases at J, leaving 11 bases unmatched. Germline CDR1 and CDR2: GTSNPN and SVGIG (reference sequence). This CDR3 has 16 amino acids. The CDR3 nucleotides are TGTGCCTGGAGTCCTACAGGGGGCATATTTAGTCAGCCCCAGCATTTT. This sequence encodes CAWSPTGGIFSQPQHF. The full variable domain, its missing parts supplied by reference TRBV30 and TRBJ1-5, is SQTIHQWPATLVQPVGSPLSLECTVEGTSNPNLYWYRQAAGRGLQLLFYSVGIGQISSEVPQNLSASRPQDRQFILSSKKLLLSDSGFYLCAWSPTGGIFSQPQHFGDGTRLSIL.

A single count supports this clone. The chain employs TRBV11-2 and TRBJ2-1; TRBD2 aligns across 10 bases. This CDR3 is 16 amino acids long. Germline CDR1 and CDR2: SGHAT and FQNNGV. Trimming at V came to 5 bases and at J to 5 bases, leaving 9 bases not matched to a gene. Here the CDR3 reads CASSPGAGGPHNEQFF. As DNA, the CDR3 is TGTGCCAGCAGCCCTGGAGCGGGAGGGCCCCACAATGAGCAGTTCTTC. The whole variable domain, remainder taken from reference TRBV11-2 and TRBJ2-1, is EAGVAQSPRYKIIEKRQSVAFWCNPISGHATLYWYQQILGQGPKLLIQFQNNGVVDDSQLPKDRFSAERLKGVDSTLKIQPAKLEDSAVYLCASSPGAGGPHNEQFFGPGTRLTVL.

The rearrangement links TRBV5-1 to TRBJ2-2, with 7 bases matching TRBD1. CDR3 size: 16 residues. With V trimmed by 3 bases and J by 3 bases, 8 bases remained unmatched. Germline CDR1 SGHRS, CDR2 YFSETQ. CDR3 nucleotides: TGCGCCAGCAGCTCGACGACAGGGTGGGACACCGGGGAGCTGTTTTTT. Protein: CASSSTTGWDTGELFF.

The V gene is TRBV20-1, the J gene TRBJ2-1, with 11 bases that match TRBD2. This CDR3 comprises 15 residues. From germline, CDR1 is DFQATT and CDR2 SNEGSKA (reference sequence). V gave up 6 bases and J gave up 8 bases; unmatched junction bases: 12. The CDR3, as DNA: TGCAGTGCAAGTAGCGGGGGGGGTGTGATCGATGAGCAGTTCTTC. It specifies CSASSGGGVIDEQFF.

The chain has TRBV5-1 and TRBJ2-7; 7 nucleotides match TRBD1. The CDR3 extends over 16 amino acids. Trimming removed 5 bases from V and 3 bases from J; junction bases left unmatched: 14. Germline V gene sequence: CDR1 SGHRS, CDR2 YFSETQ. For the CDR3, the DNA is TGCGCCAGCAGTCCCGAGCCAGACAGGGCCGGCTACGAGCAGTACTTC. Residues: CASSPEPDRAGYEQYF.

This clone was seen only a few times. The V gene is TRBV9, the J gene TRBJ1-2; 7 nucleotides align to TRBD1. In germline, CDR1 is SGDLS, CDR2 YYNGEE. V lost 5 bases, J lost 3 bases, and 4 bases stayed unmatched. This CDR3 is 13 amino acids long. DNA of the CDR3: TGTGCCAGCAGTGGGACAGATTACTATGGCTACACCTTC. Translated: CASSGTDYYGYTF.

This clone was counted once. This chain uses TRBV3-1 (or the pseudogene TRBV3-2) with TRBJ1-2, with a tentative D call TRBD1 (5 bases). The CDR3 loop spans 13 amino acids. Trimming left V 0 bases short and J 7 bases short, with 9 bases between. The germline V gene encodes CDR1 LGHDT and CDR2 YNNKEL (reference sequence). The CDR3 here is CASSQEQGLGYTF. The CDR3 DNA sequence: TGTGCCAGCAGCCAAGAGCAGGGTCTTGGCTACACCTTC.

Only one count was recorded for this clone. V usage is TRBV28 and J usage is TRBJ1-1; no reliable D call. Trimming took off 8 bases at V and 4 bases at J, with 11 bases between the two ends. The CDR3 loop spans 12 amino acids. Germline V gene data show CDR1 as MDHEN and CDR2 as SYDVKM. Written as DNA, the CDR3 is TGTGCCAGCCGTGACGGGAGCACTGAAGCTTTCTTT. It translates to CASRDGSTEAFF.

V gene TRBV3-1 (or the pseudogene TRBV3-2) combines with J gene TRBJ2-7, with D possibly matching TRBD1 (5 bases). This CDR3 comprises 15 residues. Per the germline V gene, CDR1 is LGHDT and CDR2 is YNNKEL (reference sequence). Trimming removed 4 bases at V and 2 bases at J, with 15 bases between. CDR3 in amino acids: CASSLKQENPYEQYF. The DNA of the CDR3 is TGTGCCAGCAGCCTTAAACAGGAAAACCCCTACGAGCAGTACTTC.

This chain joins TRBV11-1 and TRBJ1-1; 8 nucleotides line up with TRBD1. Germline V gene data show CDR1 as SGHAT and CDR2 as FQDESV (reference sequence). The CDR3 extends over 14 amino acids. V shed 0 bases, J shed 9 bases, and the junction held 6 bases outside the gene matches. CDR3 coding DNA: TGTGCCAGCAGCTTAGCCCGGGGACAGGTTAAAGCTTTCTTT. Amino acid sequence: CASSLARGQVKAFF.

This chain joins TRBV18 and TRBJ1-2, with D unclear. This CDR3 is 14 amino acids long. Germline lookup yields CDR1 KGHSH and CDR2 LQKENI. The V end was cut by 1 base, the J end by 2 bases, with 8 bases between. The CDR3 DNA reads as TGTGCCAGCTCACCACGATACGGGAACTATGGCTACACCTTC. Protein product: CASSPRYGNYGYTF.

This rearrangement joins TRBV3-1 (or the pseudogene TRBV3-2) to TRBJ2-7; 10 bases are a match to TRBD2. This CDR3 has 17 amino acids. CDR1 and CDR2 from the germline V gene are LGHDT and YNNKEL (reference sequence). V was pared by 0 bases and J by 6 bases, with 11 bases of the junction left unmatched. DNA for the CDR3: TGTGCCAGCAGCCAAGACATCGCTAGCGGGAGTAGTGGCGAGCAGTACTTC. Amino acids: CASSQDIASGSSGEQYF.

The chain couples TRBV27 to TRBJ2-1; 7 positions agree with TRBD2. The CDR3 is 17 residues long. Germline CDR1 MNHEY, CDR2 SMNVEV (reference sequence). V gave up 5 bases and J gave up 11 bases; unmatched junction bases: 21. The CDR3 bases are TGTGCCAGCAGTCCGGGTCCCCGACTAGCCCAAGAAGGGAAGCAGTTCTTC. Protein: CASSPGPRLAQEGKQFF.

The chain links TRBV2 to TRBJ1-2; the D is unclear. Germline CDR1 is SNHLY and CDR2 is FYNNEI. This CDR3 is built from 13 residues. V lost 2 bases, J lost 3 bases, and 7 bases lay in between. The CDR3 loop reads CASSESQYYGYTF. As DNA, the CDR3 is TGTGCCAGCAGTGAATCGCAGTACTATGGCTACACCTTC.